This paragraph covers one TCR beta chain sequence. This clone was recorded a few times. The antigen it recognizes is unknown. No much larger clonotype is one base removed from it; base qualities were not supplied. The data stem from a study of Ad26.COV2.S vaccination and SARS-CoV-2 variants (TCRdb year 2021). For the study in its entirety: Vaccine-arm donors came from COV1001, a multicentre, randomized, double-blind, placebo-controlled phase I-IIa trial of Ad26.COV2.S in healthy adults. Ad26.COV2.S was administered intramuscularly at a dose of 5x10^10 or 1x10^11 viral particles, either as one shot or as two shots given 56 days apart. The specificity and breadth of SARS-CoV-2-reactive T cell receptors after Ad26.COV2.S vaccination were assessed by TCRbeta repertoire sequencing. A total of around 32 samples were included in the TCR-sequenced set, comprising roughly 20 Ad26.COV2.S vaccine recipients, 5 placebo recipients and 8 SARS-CoV-2 convalescent individuals. Participants in the trial were split at random into five groups of five each, receiving low-dose or high-dose Ad26.COV2.S once or twice, or else placebo on both occasions. Investigators remained blinded to trial group allocation during experiments and outcome assessment.

Here is what the overall study found, with its caveats: Vaccine and placebo recipients had comparable non-spike TCR breadth, which fits with the vaccine containing only spike. After vaccination, spike-specific CD8+ and CD4+ T cell responses were reported to show substantial breadth. Comparing responses between vaccine doses or regimens was not something the study was powered to do. Higher spike-specific TCR breadth was observed in Ad26.COV2.S recipients than in placebo recipients (P = 0.0014). According to the authors, total T cell responses may have been underestimated by the TCR breadth and depth analyses.

The immunoSEQ Assay was used to sequence TCRbeta CDR3 regions. After extraction, genomic DNA underwent amplification by bias-controlled multiplex PCR, followed by high-throughput sequencing. The original pipeline was this. To quantify the absolute abundance of each unique TCRbeta CDR3 region, sequences were collapsed and filtered. T cell fraction was estimated by normalizing TCRbeta template counts to usable DNA, with usable DNA measured through amplification of reference genes found in all nucleated cells. Repertoire TCRs were annotated as SARS-CoV-2-specific by exact matching of V gene, CDR3 amino acid sequence and J gene to a known reactive TCR set. The reference SARS-CoV-2 TCR set was obtained from MIRA and was filtered for enrichment in COVID-19-positive ImmuneCODE repertoires, whereby public or cross-reactive TCRs were removed. Using the MIRA antigens, annotated TCRs were further analysed by specific ORF or by position within an ORF. Breadth was defined as annotated unique rearrangements over total unique productive rearrangements; depth was the summed frequency of those rearrangements. Two-sided Wilcoxon rank-sum tests were used to compare TCR breadth between groups. TCRdb took over this immuneACCESS table, retaining in-frame rearrangements with V and J assigned. Such tables are incomplete; in checked studies, under half of the missing clones stem from an unresolved V gene, and the remainder is unexplained. V, J and clone size derive from that table, while D and trimming were established from the DNA sequence. The sample contains around 300,000 clones, 90% of them found a single time. The top ten constitute about 5% of the sample.

Measured from the cysteine to the phenylalanine, the CDR3 is 13 residues long. The entry retains the CDR3 DNA only, 39 bases that are in frame from base 1. Cut back by 1 base and 3 bases, the V and J ends lie 6 bases apart. The germline V gene encodes CDR1 LNHNV and CDR2 YYDKDF (reference sequence). The sample's treatment or condition label, decoded: roughly 18 received Ad26.COV2.S at low or high dose, single or two shots; five or six received placebo; per-sample allocation not given. Repertoires of vaccine and placebo recipients were sequenced from samples collected on day 63 after the first injection. Between 29 July and 7 August 2020, Cohort 1b enrolled fewer than 30 adults aged 18-55 years at one site in Boston, USA. Ad26.COV2.S consisted of a replication-incompetent adenovirus type 26 vector by which a prefusion-stabilized SARS-CoV-2 spike protein from the original Wuhan strain was expressed.

The specimen comprised peripheral blood, sampled in a trial of Ad26.COV2.S vaccine versus placebo. This receptor was taken from a person aged 18 to 59 who received the Ad26.COV2.S COVID-19 vaccine or a placebo. The V gene is TRBV15 and the J gene is TRBJ1-1; no confident D gene assignment can be made. This receptor has the CDR3 CATSRVLYTEAFF. The DNA sequence is TGTGCCACCAGCAGAGTTTTGTACACTGAAGCTTTCTTT.